The next 18 T cell receptor beta chains were all read from a single sample in a study of T cell clusters in autoimmune cytopenias. TRB rearrangements were amplified by touch-down multiplex PCR with mixed TRB-A/B primers. No DNA is given; TCRdb re-called the multiplex PCR reads and lists each CDR3 protein once. Recorded for this sample: around 9,700 distinct CDR3 sequences. TRB was amplified from approximately 230 ng of peripheral blood genomic DNA per sample. These data are also associated with another study on T cell repertoires in aging, cancer and after chemotherapy.

The source material was peripheral blood. The receptors derive from a human donor in good health.

This chain connects TRBV7-9 to TRBJ2-7; TCRdb names TRBD1, which stays unverified in the absence of DNA. From germline, CDR1 is SEHNR and CDR2 FQNEAQ (reference sequence). The CDR3 covers 17 residues. CDR3 residues: CASSLFAGDLEAYEQYF.

The genes are TRBV12-3 or TRBV12-4 and TRBJ1-4; as DNA is missing, the TRBD1 call by TCRdb cannot be tested. The CDR3 covers 14 residues. CDR3 protein: CASSLAGDGEKLFF.

This clonotype is identified as medium-sized from frequency. The chain carries TRBV19 and TRBJ2-7; TCRdb proposes TRBD1, but this gene call is untestable without DNA. The CDR3 contains 14 residues. Germline CDR1 is LNHDA and CDR2 is SQIVND (reference sequence). The CDR3 region is CASSILGGSYEQYF.

CDR3 residues: CSAREDRGQWNEQFF. V is TRBV20-1 and J is TRBJ2-1; the TCRdb D gene call, TRBD1, has no DNA to confirm it. The CDR3 runs 15 residues. Germline V gene lookup returns CDR1 DFQATT and CDR2 SNEGSKA (reference sequence).

V gene TRBV9 combines with J gene TRBJ2-7; TCRdb names TRBD1, which stays unverified in the absence of DNA. There are 14 residues in the CDR3. Germline CDR1 SGDLS, CDR2 YYNGEE. Here the CDR3 reads CASSATGGSYEQYF. The whole variable domain, remainder taken from reference TRBV9 and TRBJ2-7, is DSGVTQTPKHLITATGQRVTLRCSPRSGDLSVYWYQQSLDQGLQFLIQYYNGEERAKGNILERFSAQQFPDLHSELNLSSLELGDSALYFCASSATGGSYEQYFGPGTRLTVT.

The rearrangement links TRBV4-2 to TRBJ2-3. CDR3 length: 15 amino acids. Germline V lookup: CDR1 LGHNA, CDR2 YNFKEQ. CDR3 protein: CASSQQEPSTDTQYF.

This clonotype is deemed medium-sized by its frequency. The chain joins TRBV19 to TRBJ2-2; TCRdb proposes TRBD1, but this gene call is untestable without DNA. Germline CDR1 is LNHDA and CDR2 is SQIVND (reference sequence). CDR3 length: 14 amino acids. The CDR3 region is CASKGTGDTGELFF.

The chain combines TRBV5-4 with TRBJ2-1; TCRdb picks TRBD1, but there is no DNA to check that call. The CDR3 contains 15 residues. CDR1 and CDR2 from the germline V gene are SGHNT and YYREEE (reference sequence). The CDR3 spells CASSIDRTAYNEQFF. Full variable domain (missing parts from reference TRBV5-4 and TRBJ2-1): ETGVTQSPTHLIKTRGQQVTLRCSSQSGHNTVSWYQQALGQGPQFIFQYYREEENGRGNFPPRFSGLQFPNYSSELNVNALELDDSALYLCASSIDRTAYNEQFFGPGTRLTVL.

The gene calls are TRBV12-3 or TRBV12-4 and TRBJ2-7; there is no DNA to check the TCRdb D call of TRBD1. This CDR3 spans 18 amino acids. CDR3 sequence: CASSFYNLGQGGSYEQYF.

This clonotype is labeled medium-sized based on frequency. The V gene is TRBV6-1, the J gene TRBJ1-2. This CDR3 is 13 amino acids long. From germline, CDR1 is MNHNS and CDR2 SASEGT. CDR3 loop: CASSESPEYGYTF.

The chain couples TRBV19 to TRBJ1-5; the D call from TCRdb, TRBD1, cannot be confirmed without DNA. This CDR3 comprises 15 residues. Germline loops: CDR1 LNHDA, CDR2 SQIVND (reference sequence). The CDR3 is CASSRGQVVLEPQHF.

The chain recombines TRBV6-4 with TRBJ2-2; as DNA is missing, the TRBD1 call by TCRdb cannot be tested. There are 14 residues in the CDR3. CDR1 is MRHNA, CDR2 SNTAGT, per germline. The CDR3 loop reads CASSEGGRTGELFF.

The J gene is TRBJ2-1, the V gene TRBV7-6; TCRdb lists TRBD1, though no DNA is available to test this call. The CDR3 length is 15 residues. CDR1 is SGHVS and CDR2 is FNYEAQ in the germline V gene. CDR3 residues: CASSLVGGQGNEQFF. Together with reference TRBV7-6 and TRBJ2-1, the CDR3 gives the full variable domain: GAGVSQSPRYKVTKRGQDVALRCDPISGHVSLYWYRQALGQGPEFLTYFNYEAQQDKSGLPNDRFSAERPEGSISTLTIQRTEQRDSAMYRCASSLVGGQGNEQFFGPGTRLTVL.

The chain is built from TRBV18 and TRBJ1-5; TCRdb's assignment of TRBD1 cannot be checked, as there is no DNA. The CDR3 contains 16 residues. The V gene's germline CDR1 is KGHSH and CDR2 LQKENI. This CDR3 is CASSSRRSGGDQPQHF.

This clonotype is classed as medium-sized by frequency. This sequence joins TRBV6-2 or TRBV6-3 and TRBJ2-7. The CDR3 spans 17 residues. Per the germline V gene, CDR1 is MNHEY and CDR2 is SVGEGT. CDR3 region: CASSYLQDGDLSYEQYF.

This rearrangement joins TRBV18 to TRBJ2-1. The CDR3 has 13 residues. Germline CDR1 is KGHSH and CDR2 is LQKENI. CDR3: CASSPAVNNEQFF.

The chain combines TRBV7-3 with TRBJ2-2. This CDR3 is built from 13 residues. CDR1 and CDR2 (germline): SGHTA, FQGTGA. The CDR3 sequence is CATADGNTGELFF.

This chain's CDR3 is CAWRGQGANSETQYF. V and J are TRBV30 and TRBJ2-5; TCRdb picks TRBD1, but there is no DNA to check that call. The CDR3 is 15 residues long. Germline V gives CDR1 GTSNPN, CDR2 SVGIG (reference sequence).